What follows are 21 T cell receptor beta chains derived from one specimen sequenced in a study of human T cells and chemical hapten exposure. Sample time point: patch test 1, 2 weeks after DPC sensitization. Treatment meaning: therapeutic diphenylcyclopropenone sensitization with weekly scalp DPC. TCRdb analysed the RACE reads with MiXCR anew, one entry per CDR3 protein. Of some 350,000 distinct CDR3 sequences listed, roughly 6.9% are singletons. Material: whole blood, obtained in connection with sensitization to the hapten diphenylcyclopropenone (DPC). The receptors shown here come from a woman between 18 and 30 years old with alopecia areata. Some clones in this sample may be carry-over from other donors' samples.

This clonotype was counted between two and nine times. V is TRBV28 and J is TRBJ2-3, with TRBD2 matching 7 bases. The trim removed 4 bases at V and 2 bases at J, leaving 9 bases unmatched. This CDR3 is built from 16 residues. The germline V gene has CDR1 MDHEN and CDR2 SYDVKM. CDR3: CASSSRQRGYTDTQYF. As DNA, the CDR3 is TGTGCCAGCAGTTCCCGTCAGCGGGGATACACAGATACGCAGTATTTT.

This clonotype was counted between two and nine times. The V and J genes are TRBV7-6 and TRBJ2-1; TRBD2 aligns across 7 bases. This CDR3 is 17 amino acids long. The trim removed 2 bases at V and 4 bases at J, leaving 11 bases unmatched. Germline CDR1 reads SGHVS; CDR2 reads FNYEAQ. The CDR3 DNA follows: TGTGCCAGCAGCTTAATACGAGCTAGCGGCCTATACAATGAGCAGTTCTTC. Encoded protein: CASSLIRASGLYNEQFF.

This chain uses TRBV9 with TRBJ2-7; 9 bases are a match to TRBD1. The J segment lost 5 bases and the V segment lost 4 bases, leaving 10 bases of the junction unmatched. The CDR3 covers 15 residues. CDR1 is SGDLS, CDR2 YYNGEE, per germline. The CDR3 DNA is TGTGCCAGCAGCCCCCAGGGACAGGGTTTCCACGAGCAGTACTTC. Its protein product is CASSPQGQGFHEQYF.

This clonotype was observed a handful of times. The V call is TRBV4-3, the J call TRBJ2-7; maybe TRBD2 (6 bases). The V gene's germline CDR1 is LGHNA and CDR2 YSLEER. The CDR3 contains 14 residues. The V end was cut by 1 base, the J end by 3 bases, with 10 bases between. CDR3 residues: CASSQGRGNYEQYF. CDR3 in DNA: TGCGCCAGCAGCCAAGGGAGGGGTAACTACGAGCAGTACTTC.

The chain uses TRBV29-1 and TRBJ2-5; 8 bases align to TRBD1. The CDR3 consists of 13 residues. The germline gives CDR1 SQVTM, CDR2 ANQGSEA. V trimming: 6 bases; J trimming: 2 bases; junction bases outside the gene matches: 5. For the CDR3, the DNA is TGCAGCGTCCAGGACAGGGATCAAGAGACCCAGTACTTC. Its translation: CSVQDRDQETQYF. The entire variable domain, with the rest obtained from reference TRBV29-1 and TRBJ2-5, is as follows: SAVISQKPSRDICQRGTSLTIQCQVDSQVTMMFWYRQQPGQSLTLIATANQGSEATYESGFVIDKFPISRPNLTFSTLTVSNMSPEDSSIYLCSVQDRDQETQYFGPGTRLLVL.

This clonotype was counted only a few times. At one of its ends the junction is not consistent with the germline gene, which may arise from a read error. The chain joins TRBV28 to TRBJ2-7, with D tentatively TRBD1 or TRBD2 (5 bases each). The V gene's germline CDR1 is MDHEN and CDR2 SYDVKM. This CDR3 has 11 residues. The CDR3 DNA sequence: TGTGCCAGCAGCCGTGGGACGGCCGGGAACTTC. Encoded protein: CASSRGTAGNF.

V gene TRBV14 combines with J gene TRBJ1-2; D remains ambiguous. The V gene's germline CDR1 is SGHDN and CDR2 FVKESK. The CDR3 sequence is 14 residues long. Trimming pared 3 bases from V and 1 base from J, leaving 9 bases between. CDR3 bases: TGTGCCAGCAGCCACGTCCAGGATAACTATGGCTACACCTTC. Its translation is CASSHVQDNYGYTF.

This clonotype has a handful of counts. The V and J genes are TRBV23-1 and TRBJ2-4; the D gene is possibly TRBD2 (5 bases). TRBV23-1 is marked as an open reading frame, function uncertain. The CDR3 extends over 17 amino acids. With 0 bases removed from V and 6 bases from J, the gap between germline ends came to 18 bases. The CDR3, as DNA: TGCGCCAGCAGTCAATCGGAGGCAACGGCCGCAGGAAACATTCAGTACTTC. Residues: CASSQSEATAAGNIQYF.

In its sample, this clonotype was seen many times. The rearrangement joins TRBV4-1 to TRBJ1-2; D call uncertain. The CDR3 spans 14 residues. CDR1 and CDR2 (germline): MGHRA, YSYEKL. The germline V and J ends were trimmed by 1 base and 0 bases, with 6 bases remaining between them. The CDR3 here is CASSQVTANYGYTF. The CDR3 DNA sequence: TGCGCCAGCAGCCAAGTTACAGCTAACTATGGCTACACCTTC.

This clonotype was counted ten times or more. The chain links TRBV12-3 or TRBV12-4 to TRBJ1-5; perhaps TRBD1 as D (6 bases). Trimming shortened V by 6 bases and J by 1 base, and 13 bases separated the two germline ends. CDR3 length equals 15 residues. In nucleotides, the CDR3 is TGTGCCAGCAGCCCCGGACAGCGGAGCAATCAGCCCCAGCATTTT. As protein: CASSPGQRSNQPQHF.

The genes are TRBV5-1 and TRBJ2-3; D is perhaps TRBD2 (6 bases). CDR1 and CDR2 (germline): SGHRS, YFSETQ. Trimming left V 3 bases short and J 4 bases short, with 21 bases between. The CDR3 is 17 residues long. The CDR3 DNA follows: TGCGCCAGCAGCTCTCAACCCCGGACGGGGGAAGCAGATACGCAGTATTTT. Its translation is CASSSQPRTGEADTQYF.

This clonotype was seen repeatedly, ten times or more. V usage is TRBV10-3 and J usage is TRBJ2-3; D remains ambiguous. Per germline, CDR1 ENHRY and CDR2 SYGVKD. V was cut by 4 bases and J by 4 bases, with 12 bases left in between. This CDR3 is 14 amino acids long. DNA for the CDR3: TGTGCCATCAGTGCGGGCACCGCTGCAGATACGCAGTATTTT. Its protein product is CAISAGTAADTQYF.

The V gene is TRBV5-6, the J gene TRBJ1-1; D not certain. The CDR3 covers 13 residues. CDR1 is SGHDT and CDR2 is YYEEEE in the germline V gene. The V gene lost 2 bases and the J gene lost 3 bases, with 8 bases spanning the gap. CDR3 DNA: TGTGCCAGCAGCTTTATGTCAGACACTGAAGCTTTCTTT. Encoded protein: CASSFMSDTEAFF.

This clonotype was picked up a small number of times. The chain links TRBV5-1 to TRBJ2-5; D unresolved. Germline-derived CDR1 and CDR2 are SGHRS and YFSETQ. CDR3 size: 16 residues. V was clipped by 3 bases and J by 2 bases, with 17 bases between them. The DNA for the CDR3 is TGCGCCAGCAGCTCCCCCTTCAACATCGGGCAAGAGACCCAGTACTTC. It codes for CASSSPFNIGQETQYF. The full variable domain, with the rest looked up from reference TRBV5-1 and TRBJ2-5, is KAGVTQTPRYLIKTRGQQVTLSCSPISGHRSVSWYQQTPGQGLQFLFEYFSETQRNKGNFPGRFSGRQFSNSRSEMNVSTLELGDSALYLCASSSPFNIGQETQYFGPGTRLLVL.

This clonotype has at least ten counts. V and J are TRBV5-6 and TRBJ1-1, with D perhaps matching TRBD1 (6 bases). CDR3 length: 17 amino acids. The germline V gene encodes CDR1 SGHDT and CDR2 YYEEEE. The V gene lost 4 bases and the J gene lost 3 bases, with 22 bases spanning the gap. The CDR3 here is CASSHEPPQGKYTEAFF. The CDR3 DNA sequence: TGTGCCAGCAGCCACGAACCACCCCAGGGGAAGTACACTGAAGCTTTCTTT.

This clonotype showed up just a few times. V usage is TRBV10-3 and J usage is TRBJ1-5; D is ambiguous. Germline CDR1 reads ENHRY; CDR2 reads SYGVKD. This CDR3 is 14 amino acids long. Trimming stripped 0 bases from V and 3 bases from J, with 6 bases between. The CDR3 coding sequence is TGTGCCATCAGTGAGTCACTAGCCAATCAGCCCCAGCATTTT. Protein: CAISESLANQPQHF.

This clonotype was seen a few times. The genes are TRBV4-3 and TRBJ1-6; a possible D gene is TRBD1 (5 bases). From germline, CDR1 is LGHNA and CDR2 YSLEER. The CDR3 length is 15 residues. Between the trimmed V and J ends, which lost 4 bases and 10 bases, there was a span of 17 bases. The CDR3 DNA reads TGCGCCAGCAGCCTAAAGACACCGGAGGGGTCACCCCTCCACTTT. Translated, it gives CASSLKTPEGSPLHF.

The rearrangement uses TRBV5-6 and TRBJ2-1; D call uncertain. The germline gives CDR1 SGHDT, CDR2 YYEEEE. The V end was cut by 5 bases, the J end by 6 bases, with 12 bases between. CDR3 size: 13 residues. The DNA for the CDR3 is TGTGCCAGCAGACTCAGGACCATCAATGAGCAGTTCTTC. Amino acid sequence: CASRLRTINEQFF.

This clonotype was seen repeatedly, ten times or more. V is TRBV18 and J is TRBJ1-5; tentative D call: TRBD1 (5 bases). The CDR3 consists of 16 residues. Germline V gives CDR1 KGHSH, CDR2 LQKENI. V was trimmed by 1 base and J by 2 bases, leaving 12 bases between them. Here the CDR3 DNA reads TGTGCCAGCTCACCACAGGGGCGCGGGGGCAATCAGCCCCAGCATTTT. This encodes CASSPQGRGGNQPQHF.

The sample holds a few counts of this clonotype. The rearrangement uses TRBV3-1 and TRBJ1-2; D uncertain. CDR1 and CDR2 from the germline V gene are LGHDT and YNNKEL (reference sequence). This CDR3 has 17 residues. V lost 0 bases, J lost 5 bases, and 19 bases lay in between. The CDR3 DNA sequence: TGTGCCAGCAGCCAAGATACCCGACGGAGTGGGCCATATGGCTACACCTTC. Its protein is CASSQDTRRSGPYGYTF.

At least ten counts were recorded for this clonotype. This chain joins TRBV5-8 and TRBJ1-4; 8 positions agree with TRBD1. Per the germline V gene, CDR1 is SGHTS and CDR2 is YDEGEE. The CDR3 totals 14 residues. With 4 bases clipped from V and 7 bases from J, the junction kept 6 bases outside the gene matches. CDR3 nucleotide sequence: TGTGCCAGCAGCCTTCGACAGGGGAGTGAAAAACTGTTTTTT. Translation gives CASSLRQGSEKLFF.